These 11 T cell receptor beta chains originate from one sample sequenced in a study of T cell responses to AZD1222 COVID-19 vaccine. Using immunoSEQ multiplex PCR, the repertoire was profiled, and TCRdb retains in-frame clones only, with some absent. The data contain 75,000 to 100,000 clones, 88% of them singletons. Sample: peripheral blood, taken on day 0 of AZD1222 vaccination. The receptors here all came from an adult in good health.

The chain joins TRBV24-1 to TRBJ2-2; 10 nucleotides agree with TRBD2. The V and J ends lost 6 bases and 3 bases, in that order; junction bases with no gene match: 6. This CDR3 is built from 16 residues. CDR1 and CDR2 (germline): KGHDR, SFDVKD. DNA for the CDR3: TGTGCCACCAGTTCGAGTCTAGCGGGAGACACCGGGGAGCTGTTTTTT. As protein: CATSSSLAGDTGELFF.

In this sample, this clone turned up once. The J gene is TRBJ2-1, the V gene TRBV9; perhaps TRBD2 as D (6 bases). With 3 bases removed from V and 0 bases from J, the gap between germline ends came to 10 bases. CDR3 length: 15 amino acids. The germline CDR1 and CDR2 sequences are SGDLS and YYNGEE. The CDR3 loop is CASSERASSYNEQFF. CDR3 coding DNA: TGTGCCAGCAGCGAGCGGGCTAGCTCCTACAATGAGCAGTTCTTC.

The rearrangement joins TRBV5-1 to TRBJ1-6; 8 bases fit TRBD1. CDR1 SGHRS and CDR2 YFSETQ come from the germline V gene. J lost 9 bases, V lost 4 bases, and 15 bases had no gene match. This CDR3 spans 17 amino acids. The CDR3 region has the DNA TGCGCCAGCAGCCCATGGACAGGGCGGTTGTCGGGTTCACCCCTCCACTTT. It translates to CASSPWTGRLSGSPLHF.

The rearrangement joins TRBV5-1 to TRBJ2-7; TRBD1 agrees at 10 bases. Germline V gene lookup returns CDR1 SGHRS and CDR2 YFSETQ. V lost 2 bases to trimming and J lost 4 bases; unmatched junction nucleotides: 3. There are 14 residues in the CDR3. CDR3 region: CASSFGTGDYEQYF. The DNA of the CDR3 is TGCGCCAGCAGCTTCGGGACAGGGGATTACGAGCAGTACTTC.

The chain has TRBV28 and TRBJ2-1; unclear D gene. V lost 6 bases and J 4 bases, leaving 16 bases between the germline ends. The length of the CDR3 is 15 residues. Germline V gene data show CDR1 as MDHEN and CDR2 as SYDVKM. CDR3 sequence (DNA): TGTGCCAGCAGCGCCGGAAAAATGACTTACAATGAGCAGTTCTTC. Encoded protein: CASSAGKMTYNEQFF.

The CDR3 reads CASSRDPLSNEQFF. The CDR3 DNA reads as TGTGCCAGCAGCCGGGACCCCCTAAGTAATGAGCAGTTCTTC. V usage is TRBV27 and J usage is TRBJ2-1, with D perhaps being TRBD1 or TRBD2 (5 bases each). The V end was cut by 6 bases, the J end by 7 bases, with 16 bases between. Per germline, CDR1 MNHEY and CDR2 SMNVEV (reference sequence). The CDR3 consists of 14 residues.

The J gene is TRBJ2-2, the V gene TRBV9, with D perhaps matching TRBD1 (5 bases). This CDR3 has 15 amino acids. Germline V gene lookup returns CDR1 SGDLS and CDR2 YYNGEE. Between the trimmed V and J ends, which lost 4 bases and 3 bases, there was a span of 13 bases. CDR3 region: CASSLQGRDTGELFF. CDR3 sequence (DNA): TGTGCCAGCAGCCTGCAGGGAAGGGACACCGGGGAGCTGTTTTTT.

The rearrangement links TRBV7-9 to TRBJ2-2; TRBD1 aligns across 7 bases. J was trimmed by 8 bases and V by 5 bases; bases with no gene match: 8. Germline V gene data show CDR1 as SEHNR and CDR2 as FQNEAQ (reference sequence). CDR3 size: 14 residues. CDR3 nucleotide sequence: TGTGCCAGCAGCCTCCTGACAGGGTCTGGGGAGCTGTTTTTT. Translation gives CASSLLTGSGELFF.

CDR3 in DNA: TGTGCCAGCAGCTTGTTGGGAGGGTCTGGCATTCAGTACTTC. It translates to CASSLLGGSGIQYF. This chain connects TRBV5-4 to TRBJ2-4, with 7 bases that match TRBD2. Germline V gives CDR1 SGHNT, CDR2 YYREEE (reference sequence). The CDR3 totals 14 residues. V was pared by 1 base and J by 9 bases, with 7 bases of the junction left unmatched. The full variable domain, completed using reference TRBV5-4 and TRBJ2-4, is ETGVTQSPTHLIKTRGQQVTLRCSSQSGHNTVSWYQQALGQGPQFIFQYYREEENGRGNFPPRFSGLQFPNYSSELNVNALELDDSALYLCASSLLGGSGIQYFGAGTRLSVL.

The J gene is TRBJ2-3, the V gene TRBV5-4; the D gene is possibly TRBD2 (6 bases). The V end was cut by 4 bases, the J end by 2 bases, with 14 bases between. This CDR3 is 15 amino acids long. The germline V gene encodes CDR1 SGHNT and CDR2 YYREEE (reference sequence). CDR3 bases: TGTGCCAGCAGCCTGCCACTAGCCTCCACAGATACGCAGTATTTT. Its protein is CASSLPLASTDTQYF.

The gene calls are TRBV4-1 and TRBJ1-2, with 10 bases fitting TRBD1. J lost 6 bases, V lost 6 bases, and 10 bases had no gene match. The CDR3 is made up of 15 amino acids. Germline values: CDR1 MGHRA, CDR2 YSYEKL. In DNA, the CDR3 is TGCGCCAGCAGAACTCCGGGACAGGGGTCGAATGGCTACACCTTC. This translates into CASRTPGQGSNGYTF.